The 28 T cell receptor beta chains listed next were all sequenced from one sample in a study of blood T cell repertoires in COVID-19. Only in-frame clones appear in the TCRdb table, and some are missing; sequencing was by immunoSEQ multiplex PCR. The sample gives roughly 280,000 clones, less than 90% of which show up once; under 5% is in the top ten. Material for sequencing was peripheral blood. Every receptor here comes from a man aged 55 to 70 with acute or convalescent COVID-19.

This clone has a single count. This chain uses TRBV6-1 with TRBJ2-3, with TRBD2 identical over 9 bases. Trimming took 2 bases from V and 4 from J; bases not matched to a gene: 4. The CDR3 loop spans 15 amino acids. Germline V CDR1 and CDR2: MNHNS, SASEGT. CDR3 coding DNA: TGTGCCAGCAGTGAACGTAGCGGGAGCGCAGATACGCAGTATTTT. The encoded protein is CASSERSGSADTQYF.

The CDR3, as DNA: TGTGCCAGCAGCGTTCGGACAGGGCGCGGCACCGGGGAGCTGTTTTTT. This translates into CASSVRTGRGTGELFF. This chain joins TRBV14 and TRBJ2-2; TRBD1 agrees at 8 bases. The trim removed 5 bases at V and 4 bases at J, leaving 9 bases unmatched. CDR1 and CDR2 from the germline V gene are SGHDN and FVKESK. The CDR3 totals 16 residues. Together with reference TRBV14 and TRBJ2-2, the CDR3 gives the full variable domain: EAGVTQFPSHSVIEKGQTVTLRCDPISGHDNLYWYRRVMGKEIKFLLHFVKESKQDESGMPNNRFLAERTGGTYSTLKVQPAELEDSGVYFCASSVRTGRGTGELFFGEGSRLTVL.

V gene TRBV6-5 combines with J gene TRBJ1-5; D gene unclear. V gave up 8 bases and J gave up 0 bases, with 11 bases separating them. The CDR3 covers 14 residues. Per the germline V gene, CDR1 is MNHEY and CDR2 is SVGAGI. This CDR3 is CASETPASNQPQHF. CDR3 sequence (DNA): TGTGCCAGCGAGACACCGGCTAGCAATCAGCCCCAGCATTTT.

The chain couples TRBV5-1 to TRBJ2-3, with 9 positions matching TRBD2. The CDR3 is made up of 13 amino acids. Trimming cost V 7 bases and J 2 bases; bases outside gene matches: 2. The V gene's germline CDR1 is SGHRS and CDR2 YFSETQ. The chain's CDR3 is CASAGGTTDTQYF. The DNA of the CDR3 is TGCGCCAGCGCGGGGGGGACCACAGATACGCAGTATTTT.

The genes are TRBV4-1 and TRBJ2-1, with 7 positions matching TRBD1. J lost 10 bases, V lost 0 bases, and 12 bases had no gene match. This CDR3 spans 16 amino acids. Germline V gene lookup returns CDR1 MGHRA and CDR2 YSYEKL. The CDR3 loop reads CASSQEPQGLGHEQFF. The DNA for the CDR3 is TGCGCCAGCAGCCAAGAGCCACAGGGGCTCGGTCACGAGCAGTTCTTC.

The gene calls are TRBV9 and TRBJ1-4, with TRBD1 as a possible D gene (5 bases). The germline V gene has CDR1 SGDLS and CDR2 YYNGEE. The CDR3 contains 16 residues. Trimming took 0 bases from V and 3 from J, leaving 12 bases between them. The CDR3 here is CASSVGQGRANEKLFF. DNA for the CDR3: TGTGCCAGCAGCGTAGGCCAGGGTAGGGCTAATGAAAAACTGTTTTTT.

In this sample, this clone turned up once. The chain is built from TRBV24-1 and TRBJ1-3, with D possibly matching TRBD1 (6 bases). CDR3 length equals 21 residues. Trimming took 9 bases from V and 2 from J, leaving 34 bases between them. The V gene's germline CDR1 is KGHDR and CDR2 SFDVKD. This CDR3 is CATQSNRDYAPLPLTGNTIYF. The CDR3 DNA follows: TGTGCCACCCAGTCAAACAGGGACTACGCTCCCTTACCCTTGACTGGAAACACCATATATTTT.

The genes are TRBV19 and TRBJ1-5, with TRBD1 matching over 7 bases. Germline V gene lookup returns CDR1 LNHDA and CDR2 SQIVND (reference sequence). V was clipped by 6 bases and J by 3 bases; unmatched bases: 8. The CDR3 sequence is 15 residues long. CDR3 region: CASSHATGLNQPQHF. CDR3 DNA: TGTGCCAGTAGCCACGCGACAGGGCTCAATCAGCCCCAGCATTTT.

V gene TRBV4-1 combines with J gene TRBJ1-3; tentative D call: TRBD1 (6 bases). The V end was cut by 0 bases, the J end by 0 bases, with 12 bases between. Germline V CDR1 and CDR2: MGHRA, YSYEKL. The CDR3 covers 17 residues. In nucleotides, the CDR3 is TGCGCCAGCAGCCAAGACAAAAACAGGGACTCTGGAAACACCATATATTTT. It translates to CASSQDKNRDSGNTIYF.

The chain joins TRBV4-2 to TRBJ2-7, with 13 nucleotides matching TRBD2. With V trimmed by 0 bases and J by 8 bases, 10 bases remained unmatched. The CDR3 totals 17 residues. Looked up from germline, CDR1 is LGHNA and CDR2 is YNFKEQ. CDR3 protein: CASSQDITSGGGLKQYF. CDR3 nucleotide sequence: TGTGCCAGCAGCCAAGATATAACTAGCGGGGGGGGTTTAAAGCAGTACTTC.

The CDR3 bases are TGTGCCAGCATCACGAGGCGGGACAGAAACTACGAGCAGTACTTC. This codes for CASITRRDRNYEQYF. The rearrangement uses TRBV21-1 and TRBJ2-7; TRBD1 reflects the table's D call only, with no check against the DNA. TRBV21-1 is a recognized pseudogene. This CDR3 has 15 amino acids.

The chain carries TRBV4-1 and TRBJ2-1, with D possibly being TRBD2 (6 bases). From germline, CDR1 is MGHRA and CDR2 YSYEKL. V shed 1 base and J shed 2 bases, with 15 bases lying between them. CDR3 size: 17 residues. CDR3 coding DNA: TGCGCCAGCAGCCAAGCCTTGACTGGGGGGACCTACAATGAGCAGTTCTTC. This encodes CASSQALTGGTYNEQFF.

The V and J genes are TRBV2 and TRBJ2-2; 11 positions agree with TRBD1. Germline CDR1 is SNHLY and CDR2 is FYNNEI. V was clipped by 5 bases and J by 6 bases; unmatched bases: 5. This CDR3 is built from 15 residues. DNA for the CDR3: TGTGCCAGCAGTTGGGACAGGGGGAAGGCCGGGGAGCTGTTTTTT. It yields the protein CASSWDRGKAGELFF.

The CDR3 nucleotides read TGCGCCAGCAGCCAATGGGCGGGCACGGCTAATGAAAAACTGTTTTTT. Translated: CASSQWAGTANEKLFF. This chain connects TRBV4-1 to TRBJ1-4; D gene unclear. V dropped 2 bases and J dropped 3 bases, with 13 bases sitting between them. Germline assignment: CDR1 MGHRA and CDR2 YSYEKL. The CDR3 sequence is 16 residues long.

CDR3 sequence: CASSYSFGGTYEQYF. The CDR3 DNA reads as TGTGCCAGCAGTTACTCCTTCGGGGGAACCTACGAGCAGTACTTC. The rearrangement uses TRBV6-5 and TRBJ2-7, with D maybe TRBD2 (6 bases). CDR3 length: 15 residues. Germline V gene lookup returns CDR1 MNHEY and CDR2 SVGAGI. V dropped 0 bases and J dropped 2 bases, with 11 bases sitting between them.

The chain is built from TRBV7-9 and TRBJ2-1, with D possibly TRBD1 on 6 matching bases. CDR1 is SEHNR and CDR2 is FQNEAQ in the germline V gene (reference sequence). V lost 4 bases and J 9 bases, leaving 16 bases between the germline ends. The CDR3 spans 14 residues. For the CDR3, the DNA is TGTGCCAGCAGCTACCAAGGGGGTTTTCGTGAGCAGTTCTTC. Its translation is CASSYQGGFREQFF.

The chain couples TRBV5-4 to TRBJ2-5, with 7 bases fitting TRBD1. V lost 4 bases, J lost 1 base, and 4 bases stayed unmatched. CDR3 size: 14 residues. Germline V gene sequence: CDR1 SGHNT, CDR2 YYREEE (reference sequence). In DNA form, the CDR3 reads TGTGCCAGCAGCCGGGACAGTGGCCAAGAGACCCAGTACTTC. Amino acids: CASSRDSGQETQYF.

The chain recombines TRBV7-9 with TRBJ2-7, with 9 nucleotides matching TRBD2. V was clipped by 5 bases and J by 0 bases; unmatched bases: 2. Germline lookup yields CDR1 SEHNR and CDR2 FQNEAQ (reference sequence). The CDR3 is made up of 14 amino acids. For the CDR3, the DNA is TGTGCCAGCAGCCCTAGCGGGACCTCCTACGAGCAGTACTTC. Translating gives CASSPSGTSYEQYF.

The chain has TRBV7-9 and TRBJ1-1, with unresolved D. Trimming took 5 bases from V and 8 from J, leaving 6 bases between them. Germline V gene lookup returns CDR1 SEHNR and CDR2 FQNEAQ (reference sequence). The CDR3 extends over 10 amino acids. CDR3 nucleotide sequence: TGTGCCAGCAGCCCTAACGAAGCTTTCTTT. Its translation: CASSPNEAFF.

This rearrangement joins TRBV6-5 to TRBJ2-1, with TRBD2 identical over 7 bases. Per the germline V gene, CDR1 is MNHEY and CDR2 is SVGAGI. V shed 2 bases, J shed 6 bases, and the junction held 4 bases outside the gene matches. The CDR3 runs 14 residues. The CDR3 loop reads CASSYVGGVNEQFF. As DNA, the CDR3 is TGTGCCAGCAGTTACGTTGGGGGGGTCAATGAGCAGTTCTTC.

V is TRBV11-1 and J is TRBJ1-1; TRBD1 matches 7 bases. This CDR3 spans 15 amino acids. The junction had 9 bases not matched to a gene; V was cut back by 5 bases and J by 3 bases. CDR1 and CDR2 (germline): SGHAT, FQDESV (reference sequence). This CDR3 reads CASSNRDSYDTEAFF. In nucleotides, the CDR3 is TGTGCCAGCAGCAACCGGGACAGCTACGACACTGAAGCTTTCTTT.

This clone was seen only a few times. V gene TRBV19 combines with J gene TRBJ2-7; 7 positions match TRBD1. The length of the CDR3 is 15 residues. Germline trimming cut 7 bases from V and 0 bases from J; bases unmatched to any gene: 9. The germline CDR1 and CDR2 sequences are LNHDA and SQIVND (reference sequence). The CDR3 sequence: CASTRTGASSYEQYF. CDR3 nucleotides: TGTGCCAGTACCCGTACAGGGGCCAGCTCCTACGAGCAGTACTTC.

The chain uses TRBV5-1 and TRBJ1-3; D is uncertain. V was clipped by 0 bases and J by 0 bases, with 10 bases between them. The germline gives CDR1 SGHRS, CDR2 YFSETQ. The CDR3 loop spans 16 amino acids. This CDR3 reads CASSLASQNSGNTIYF. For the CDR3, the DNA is TGCGCCAGCAGCTTGGCCTCGCAGAACTCTGGAAACACCATATATTTT. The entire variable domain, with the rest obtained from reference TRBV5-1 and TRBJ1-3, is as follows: KAGVTQTPRYLIKTRGQQVTLSCSPISGHRSVSWYQQTPGQGLQFLFEYFSETQRNKGNFPGRFSGRQFSNSRSEMNVSTLELGDSALYLCASSLASQNSGNTIYFGEGSWLTVV.

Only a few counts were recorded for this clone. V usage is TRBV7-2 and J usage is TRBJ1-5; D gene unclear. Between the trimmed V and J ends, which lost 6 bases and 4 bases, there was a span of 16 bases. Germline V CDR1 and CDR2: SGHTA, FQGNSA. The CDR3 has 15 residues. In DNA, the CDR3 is TGTGCCAGCAGTCTTGAAGGAGCCACTAATCAGCCCCAGCATTTT. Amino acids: CASSLEGATNQPQHF.

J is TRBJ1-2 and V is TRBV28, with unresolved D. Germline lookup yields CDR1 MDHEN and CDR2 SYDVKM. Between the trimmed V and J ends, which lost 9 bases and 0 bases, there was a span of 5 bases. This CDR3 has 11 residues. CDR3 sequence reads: CASNSNYGYTF. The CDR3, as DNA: TGTGCCAGTAATTCTAACTATGGCTACACCTTC.

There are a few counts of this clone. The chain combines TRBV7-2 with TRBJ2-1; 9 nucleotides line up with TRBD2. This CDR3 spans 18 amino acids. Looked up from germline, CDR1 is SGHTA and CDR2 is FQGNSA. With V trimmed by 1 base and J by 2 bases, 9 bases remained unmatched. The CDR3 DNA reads TGTGCCAGCAGCTTAGATAGGAGTGCTAGCGGGACCTACAATGAGCAGTTCTTC. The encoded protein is CASSLDRSASGTYNEQFF.

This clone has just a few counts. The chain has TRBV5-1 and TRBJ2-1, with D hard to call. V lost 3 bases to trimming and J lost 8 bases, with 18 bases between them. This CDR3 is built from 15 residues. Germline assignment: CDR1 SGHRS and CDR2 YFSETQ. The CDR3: CASSSNVGSTDEQFF. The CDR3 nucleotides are TGCGCCAGCAGCTCAAATGTAGGTAGCACGGATGAGCAGTTCTTC.

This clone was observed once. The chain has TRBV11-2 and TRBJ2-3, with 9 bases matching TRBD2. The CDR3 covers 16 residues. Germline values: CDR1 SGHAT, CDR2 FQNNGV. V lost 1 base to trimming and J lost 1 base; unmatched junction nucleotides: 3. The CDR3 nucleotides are TGTGCCAGCAGCTTAGGAGCGGGGGGTCGCACAGATACGCAGTATTTT. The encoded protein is CASSLGAGGRTDTQYF.